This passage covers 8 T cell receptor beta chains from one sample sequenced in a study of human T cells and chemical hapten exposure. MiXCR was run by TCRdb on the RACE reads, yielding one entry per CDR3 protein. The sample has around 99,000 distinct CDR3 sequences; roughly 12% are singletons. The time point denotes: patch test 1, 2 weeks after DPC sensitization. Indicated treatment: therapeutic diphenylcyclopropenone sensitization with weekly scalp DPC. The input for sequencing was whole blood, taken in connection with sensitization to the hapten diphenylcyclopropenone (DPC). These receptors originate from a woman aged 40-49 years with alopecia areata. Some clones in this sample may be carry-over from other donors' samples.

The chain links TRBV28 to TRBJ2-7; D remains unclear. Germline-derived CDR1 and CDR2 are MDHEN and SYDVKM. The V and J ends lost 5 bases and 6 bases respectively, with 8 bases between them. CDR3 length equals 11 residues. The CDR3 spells CASSLRIEQYF. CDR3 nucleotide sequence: TGTGCCAGCAGTCTCCGAATCGAGCAGTACTTC.

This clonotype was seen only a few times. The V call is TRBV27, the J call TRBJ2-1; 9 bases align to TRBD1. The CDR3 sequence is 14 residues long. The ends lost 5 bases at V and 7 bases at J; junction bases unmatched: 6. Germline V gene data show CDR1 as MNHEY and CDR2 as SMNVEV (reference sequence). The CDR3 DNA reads TGTGCCAGCAGTCCGGGACAGGGCACAAATGAGCAGTTCTTC. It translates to CASSPGQGTNEQFF.

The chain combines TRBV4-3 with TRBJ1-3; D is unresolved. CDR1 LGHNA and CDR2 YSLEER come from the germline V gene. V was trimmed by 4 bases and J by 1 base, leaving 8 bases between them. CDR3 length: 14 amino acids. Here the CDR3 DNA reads TGCGCCAGCAGCCCCAAGGTATCTGGAAACACCATATATTTT. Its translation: CASSPKVSGNTIYF.

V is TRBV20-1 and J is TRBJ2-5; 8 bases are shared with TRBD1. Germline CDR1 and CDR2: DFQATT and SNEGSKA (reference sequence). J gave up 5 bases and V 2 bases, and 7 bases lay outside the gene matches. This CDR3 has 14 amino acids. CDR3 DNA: TGCAGTGCTAGACCAGGGGGCCGCCTCGAGACCCAGTACTTC. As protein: CSARPGGRLETQYF.

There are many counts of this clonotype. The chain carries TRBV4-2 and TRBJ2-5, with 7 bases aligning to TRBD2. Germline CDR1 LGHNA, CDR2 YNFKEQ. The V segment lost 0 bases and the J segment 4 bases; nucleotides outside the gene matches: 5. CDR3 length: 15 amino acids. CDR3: CASSQETAGAETQYF. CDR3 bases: TGTGCCAGCAGCCAAGAGACGGCGGGAGCAGAGACCCAGTACTTC.

DNA for the CDR3: TGTGCCAGCAGCTTCACGGGAGAGGCGACAGATACGCAGTATTTT. It encodes CASSFTGEATDTQYF. This chain connects TRBV7-9 to TRBJ2-3, with D maybe TRBD2 (6 bases). Between the trimmed V and J ends, which lost 3 bases and 3 bases, there was a span of 13 bases. The CDR3 spans 15 residues. Per germline, CDR1 SEHNR and CDR2 FQNEAQ (reference sequence).

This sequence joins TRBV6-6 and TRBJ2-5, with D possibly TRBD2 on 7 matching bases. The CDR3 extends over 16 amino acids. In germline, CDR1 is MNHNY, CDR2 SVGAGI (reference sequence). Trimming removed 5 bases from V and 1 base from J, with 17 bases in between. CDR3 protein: CASSPPRRGLQETQYF. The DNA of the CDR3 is TGTGCCAGCAGTCCACCTAGGCGGGGGCTCCAAGAGACCCAGTACTTC.

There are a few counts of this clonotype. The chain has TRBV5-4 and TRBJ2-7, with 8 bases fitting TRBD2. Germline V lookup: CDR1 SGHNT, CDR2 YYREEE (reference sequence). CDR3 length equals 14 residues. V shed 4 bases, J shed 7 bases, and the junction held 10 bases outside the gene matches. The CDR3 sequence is CASSLGLASREQYF. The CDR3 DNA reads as TGTGCCAGCAGCCTAGGACTAGCCTCTCGGGAGCAGTACTTC.